These 31 T cell receptor beta chains were all obtained from the same sample, sequenced in a study of radiation and T cells in renal cell carcinoma. The repertoire was sequenced with immunoSEQ multiplex PCR; TCRdb's copy has only in-frame clones and lacks some. Among 150,000 or so clones listed, 88% were seen once. Time point meaning: blood 4 weeks post-SBRT, at nephrectomy. Described treatment: 15 Gy SBRT to primary tumor, nephrectomy 4 weeks later. The material sequenced was blood, taken from a patient whose treatment included radiotherapy and nephrectomy. These receptors were collected from a woman aged 45-60 years with renal cell carcinoma.

The chain recombines TRBV5-1 with TRBJ1-2; 7 nucleotides match TRBD1. Trimming took 3 bases from V and 4 from J; bases not matched to a gene: 6. CDR1 SGHRS and CDR2 YFSETQ come from the germline V gene. The CDR3 is 14 residues long. CDR3 in amino acids: CASSSGDSPYGYTF. CDR3 DNA: TGCGCCAGCAGCTCGGGGGACAGCCCCTATGGCTACACCTTC.

This clone appeared a few times. The chain joins TRBV30 to TRBJ2-6; D not resolved. From germline, CDR1 is GTSNPN and CDR2 SVGIG (reference sequence). The CDR3 is 15 residues long. Trimming removed 2 bases from V and 4 bases from J, with 12 bases in between. The CDR3 sequence: CAWSIGTAGANVLTF. The CDR3 DNA reads TGTGCCTGGAGTATTGGAACGGCGGGGGCCAACGTCCTGACTTTC. The variable domain in full, completed from reference TRBV30 and TRBJ2-6, reads SQTIHQWPATLVQPVGSPLSLECTVEGTSNPNLYWYRQAAGRGLQLLFYSVGIGQISSEVPQNLSASRPQDRQFILSSKKLLLSDSGFYLCAWSIGTAGANVLTFGAGSRLTVL.

Details on this clone: This same CDR3 is encoded by further DNA sequences in the sample. V and J are TRBV14 and TRBJ1-4; D is uncertain. CDR1 SGHDN and CDR2 FVKESK come from the germline V gene. Trimming stripped 4 bases from V and 0 bases from J, with 9 bases between. The CDR3 is 15 amino acids. The CDR3 DNA reads as TGTGCCAGCAGCCGTCGACCCGCAACTAATGAAAAACTGTTTTTT. Protein sequence: CASSRRPATNEKLFF. The whole variable domain, filled in from reference TRBV14 and TRBJ1-4, reads EAGVTQFPSHSVIEKGQTVTLRCDPISGHDNLYWYRRVMGKEIKFLLHFVKESKQDESGMPNNRFLAERTGGTYSTLKVQPAELEDSGVYFCASSRRPATNEKLFFGSGTQLSVL.

The chain couples TRBV29-1 to TRBJ2-7; TRBD1 agrees at 9 bases. V gave up 8 bases and J gave up 2 bases; unmatched junction bases: 7. CDR3 length equals 13 residues. Per the germline V gene, CDR1 is SQVTM and CDR2 is ANQGSEA. The CDR3 region has the DNA TGCAGCATCGGGGGACAGGGTCCCTACGAGCAGTACTTC. Its protein is CSIGGQGPYEQYF.

This clone was counted a single time. This sequence joins TRBV7-3 and TRBJ2-1, with 9 bases lining up with TRBD2. CDR1 SGHTA and CDR2 FQGTGA come from the germline V gene. CDR3 length: 15 amino acids. Unmatched junction bases numbered 2, after V lost 2 bases and J lost 3 bases. CDR3 region: CASSLDSGSYNEQFF. The CDR3 DNA sequence: TGTGCCAGCAGCTTAGATAGCGGGAGCTACAATGAGCAGTTCTTC.

This chain links TRBV19 with TRBJ2-5, with a weak D call TRBD1 (6 bases). V lost 5 bases and J lost 1, with 17 bases in between. Germline CDR1 LNHDA, CDR2 SQIVND (reference sequence). The CDR3 loop spans 16 amino acids. DNA for the CDR3: TGTGCCAGTAGTCTAAACCCCGGGACACCCCAAGAGACCCAGTACTTC. Its translation: CASSLNPGTPQETQYF.

The chain uses TRBV11-2 and TRBJ1-5; D gene ambiguous. CDR3 length equals 13 residues. V lost 0 bases to trimming and J lost 3 bases, with 3 bases between them. Germline-derived CDR1 and CDR2 are SGHAT and FQNNGV. The CDR3 nucleotides are TGTGCCAGCAGCTTAGAGGTCAATCAGCCCCAGCATTTT. The encoded protein is CASSLEVNQPQHF.

The chain links TRBV19 to TRBJ1-6, with D possibly TRBD1 on 5 matching bases. The length of the CDR3 is 13 residues. Between the trimmed V and J ends, which lost 7 bases and 11 bases, there was a span of 15 bases. CDR1 is LNHDA and CDR2 is SQIVND in the germline V gene (reference sequence). The CDR3 sequence: CASTTQGIPPLHF. CDR3 nucleotide sequence: TGTGCCAGTACTACCCAGGGTATACCACCCCTCCACTTT.

The chain couples TRBV6-5 to TRBJ2-1, with TRBD2 matching 8 bases. CDR1 is MNHEY and CDR2 is SVGAGI in the germline V gene. J gave up 3 bases and V 0 bases, and 4 bases lay outside the gene matches. The CDR3 has 16 amino acids. The CDR3 bases are TGTGCCAGCAGTTACTCGCGTCGGGGGGGCTACAATGAGCAGTTCTTC. Translation gives CASSYSRRGGYNEQFF.

This rearrangement joins TRBV5-1 to TRBJ1-4, with D perhaps TRBD1 (6 bases). CDR1 is SGHRS, CDR2 YFSETQ, per germline. Between the trimmed V and J ends, which lost 2 bases and 4 bases, there was a span of 12 bases. This CDR3 has 15 amino acids. The CDR3 region is CASSFRGHLNEKLFF. CDR3 coding DNA: TGCGCCAGCAGCTTTAGGGGACACCTTAATGAAAAACTGTTTTTT. The complete variable domain, with remaining parts taken from reference TRBV5-1 and TRBJ1-4, reads KAGVTQTPRYLIKTRGQQVTLSCSPISGHRSVSWYQQTPGQGLQFLFEYFSETQRNKGNFPGRFSGRQFSNSRSEMNVSTLELGDSALYLCASSFRGHLNEKLFFGSGTQLSVL.

This clone came up once. The chain uses TRBV7-2 and TRBJ1-1, with TRBD1 identical over 10 bases. CDR3 length: 14 amino acids. Losses at the gene ends were 6 bases for V and 8 bases for J; bases not matched to a gene: 9. Germline loops: CDR1 SGHTA, CDR2 FQGNSA. In nucleotides, the CDR3 is TGTGCCAGCAGTTTGGACAGGGGGGCGCGGGAAGCTTTCTTT. Translating gives CASSLDRGAREAFF.

This chain uses TRBV15 with TRBJ2-1, with 10 bases that match TRBD2. Germline V gene data show CDR1 as LNHNV and CDR2 as YYDKDF (reference sequence). The V segment lost 0 bases and the J segment 15 bases; nucleotides outside the gene matches: 11. The CDR3 contains 15 residues. This CDR3 reads CATSREPSGGPLSFF. In DNA, the CDR3 is TGTGCCACCAGCAGAGAGCCTAGCGGGGGTCCTCTCTCGTTCTTC.

The chain couples TRBV6-1 to TRBJ1-1; D unresolved. There are 13 residues in the CDR3. V lost 4 bases to trimming and J lost 1 base, with 7 bases between them. Germline-derived CDR1 and CDR2 are MNHNS and SASEGT. CDR3 in amino acids: CASSGSENTEAFF. Here the CDR3 DNA reads TGTGCCAGCAGTGGCAGTGAGAACACTGAAGCTTTCTTT.

The chain is built from TRBV19 and TRBJ2-3; D is undetermined. Looked up from germline, CDR1 is LNHDA and CDR2 is SQIVND (reference sequence). The V end lost 1 base, the J end lost 5 bases, and 13 bases lay between the germline ends. The length of the CDR3 is 15 residues. CDR3 nucleotides: TGTGCCAGTAGTATAGGCACGGCACGTGGAGATACGCAGTATTTT. The encoded protein is CASSIGTARGDTQYF.

This sequence joins TRBV7-2 and TRBJ2-5; TRBD2 matches 11 bases. The V gene's germline CDR1 is SGHTA and CDR2 FQGNSA. J was trimmed by 7 bases and V by 5 bases; bases with no gene match: 12. The CDR3 is made up of 16 amino acids. The CDR3, as DNA: TGTGCCAGCAGCATGGGTAGCGGGGGGGTAGGATGGACCCAGTACTTC. It codes for CASSMGSGGVGWTQYF.

CDR3 bases: TGTGCCAGCAGTGAAGCGCGGGTGACAGGTTTCTATGGCTACACCTTC. It is translated as CASSEARVTGFYGYTF. The rearrangement joins TRBV6-1 to TRBJ1-2, with a weak D call TRBD1 (6 bases). Trimming stripped 0 bases from V and 4 bases from J, with 15 bases between. Germline V CDR1 and CDR2: MNHNS, SASEGT. The CDR3 totals 16 residues.

This clone was counted once. This chain uses TRBV6-5 with TRBJ1-2; no clear D. V lost 5 bases to trimming and J lost 6 bases, with 10 bases between them. In germline, CDR1 is MNHEY, CDR2 SVGAGI. The CDR3 runs 12 residues. The CDR3, as DNA: TGTGCCAGCAGTGCCTCTTGGGATGGCTACACCTTC. As protein: CASSASWDGYTF.

The gene calls are TRBV19 and TRBJ1-4; D perhaps matches TRBD1 (5 bases). The CDR3 extends over 14 amino acids. Germline assignment: CDR1 LNHDA and CDR2 SQIVND (reference sequence). V gave up 5 bases and J gave up 8 bases, with 15 bases separating them. The CDR3 nucleotides read TGTGCCAGTAGTGAGGACGCTAGGGACGAAAAACTGTTTTTT. It yields the protein CASSEDARDEKLFF.

This clone appeared a single time. This chain uses TRBV7-9 with TRBJ2-4; D may be TRBD1 or TRBD2 (6 bases each). This CDR3 spans 15 amino acids. Germline V gene lookup returns CDR1 SEHNR and CDR2 FQNEAQ (reference sequence). The germline V and J ends were trimmed by 4 bases and 6 bases, with 16 bases remaining between them. CDR3 residues: CASSSRGPILNIQYF. CDR3 coding DNA: TGTGCCAGCAGCTCCCGGGGGCCAATCTTAAACATTCAGTACTTC.

The chain uses TRBV11-3 and TRBJ1-1, with no clear D. CDR1 and CDR2 (germline): SGHNT, YENEEA. The CDR3 covers 13 residues. V lost 0 bases and J 1 base, leaving 3 bases between the germline ends. As DNA, the CDR3 is TGTGCCAGCAGCTTAGACGGGAACACTGAAGCTTTCTTT. This sequence encodes CASSLDGNTEAFF.

In the case of this clone: Other DNA variants within this sample encode the same CDR3. The V gene is TRBV9, the J gene TRBJ2-1; 10 positions agree with TRBD2. CDR1 and CDR2 from the germline V gene are SGDLS and YYNGEE. The V gene end was trimmed by 2 bases and the J gene end by 5 bases; junction bases not matched to a gene: 1. The length of the CDR3 is 14 residues. The CDR3 DNA reads TGTGCCAGCAGCGTCCTAGCGGGGGACAATGAGCAGTTCTTC. Translation gives CASSVLAGDNEQFF.

V is TRBV7-2 and J is TRBJ2-7, with 7 bases lining up with TRBD1. Trimming cost V 2 bases and J 1 base; bases outside gene matches: 11. The germline V gene has CDR1 SGHTA and CDR2 FQGNSA. The CDR3 is made up of 17 amino acids. CDR3 DNA sequence: TGTGCCAGCAGCTTATTCATAACGCGGACAGGATCCTACGAGCAGTACTTC. This encodes CASSLFITRTGSYEQYF.

The chain recombines TRBV14 with TRBJ1-1; TRBD1 aligns across 7 bases. This CDR3 spans 14 amino acids. V lost 1 base to trimming and J lost 10 bases; unmatched junction nucleotides: 9. Germline V gene sequence: CDR1 SGHDN, CDR2 FVKESK. The CDR3 region has the DNA TGTGCCAGCAGCCAAGGCCATAGGGGGCTTGGAGCTTTCTTT. This sequence encodes CASSQGHRGLGAFF. Filled out from reference TRBV14 and TRBJ1-1, the complete variable domain reads EAGVTQFPSHSVIEKGQTVTLRCDPISGHDNLYWYRRVMGKEIKFLLHFVKESKQDESGMPNNRFLAERTGGTYSTLKVQPAELEDSGVYFCASSQGHRGLGAFFGQGTRLTVV.

Of note for this clone: An end of the junction does not agree with germline; a read error may underlie this. Other DNA sequences from this sample encode an identical CDR3 as well. The chain is built from TRBV7-2 and TRBJ2-5, with 12 bases fitting TRBD2. Germline CDR1 is SGHTA and CDR2 is FQGNSA. This CDR3 has 14 residues. In DNA, the CDR3 is TGTGCCAGCAGCCTAGCGGGGGGGCTAGAGACCCAGTACTTC. Its protein is CASSLAGGLETQYF.

This clone was detected a few times. The chain carries TRBV5-1 and TRBJ2-4, with TRBD2 identical over 9 bases. J gave up 7 bases and V 4 bases, and 6 bases lay outside the gene matches. Germline loops: CDR1 SGHRS, CDR2 YFSETQ. This CDR3 spans 14 amino acids. CDR3 sequence reads: CASSRILAGNIQYF. CDR3 bases: TGCGCCAGCAGCCGCATACTAGCGGGCAACATTCAGTACTTC. Full variable domain (remainder filled in from reference TRBV5-1 and TRBJ2-4): KAGVTQTPRYLIKTRGQQVTLSCSPISGHRSVSWYQQTPGQGLQFLFEYFSETQRNKGNFPGRFSGRQFSNSRSEMNVSTLELGDSALYLCASSRILAGNIQYFGAGTRLSVL.

The chain employs TRBV25-1 and TRBJ2-4; D may be TRBD2 (5 bases). V dropped 3 bases and J dropped 7 bases, with 10 bases sitting between them. This CDR3 contains 13 residues. The germline gives CDR1 MGHDK, CDR2 SYGVNS. CDR3 in DNA: TGTGCCAGCAGTGAGGGTGGGAGTAACATTCAGTACTTC. Translating gives CASSEGGSNIQYF.

The CDR3 sequence is CASSPADSLNEQYF. CDR3 nucleotides: TGTGCCAGCTCACCGGCCGACAGTCTCAACGAGCAGTACTTC. This rearrangement joins TRBV18 to TRBJ2-7, with a possible D match to TRBD1 (5 bases). V lost 3 bases and J lost 5, with 14 bases in between. Germline-derived CDR1 and CDR2 are KGHSH and LQKENI. The CDR3 is made up of 14 amino acids.

The genes are TRBV10-3 and TRBJ1-1; maybe TRBD1 (6 bases). The V gene's germline CDR1 is ENHRY and CDR2 SYGVKD. Trimming shortened V by 2 bases and J by 6 bases, and 13 bases separated the two germline ends. There are 14 residues in the CDR3. The CDR3 DNA reads TGTGCCATCAGTGAGGGGGGGCTTACCTCTGAAGCTTTCTTT. Amino acids: CAISEGGLTSEAFF.

The CDR3 DNA follows: TGCGCCAGCAGCCAAGCTGTCGACTCCTACGAGCAGTACTTC. It codes for CASSQAVDSYEQYF. The chain recombines TRBV4-1 with TRBJ2-7; D is ambiguous. Germline V gene sequence: CDR1 MGHRA, CDR2 YSYEKL. V shed 1 base and J shed 0 bases, with 7 bases lying between them. The CDR3 is 14 residues long.

The DNA for the CDR3 is TGCGCCAGCAGGGATACTTACAGGGGATCCCTCTCCTACGAGCAGTACTTC. It yields the protein CASRDTYRGSLSYEQYF. The chain carries TRBV5-1 and TRBJ2-7; 7 bases are shared with TRBD1. Losses at the gene ends were 5 bases for V and 0 bases for J; bases not matched to a gene: 14. CDR3 length: 17 amino acids. Germline CDR1 SGHRS, CDR2 YFSETQ.

The chain recombines TRBV9 with TRBJ2-2; 11 positions agree with TRBD2. Germline trimming cut 3 bases from V and 0 bases from J; bases unmatched to any gene: 1. The CDR3 sequence is 16 residues long. Germline V gene sequence: CDR1 SGDLS, CDR2 YYNGEE. The CDR3: CASSGSGGANTGELFF. The CDR3 DNA sequence: TGTGCCAGCAGCGGTAGCGGGGGGGCGAACACCGGGGAGCTGTTTTTT.